Listed below are T cell receptor beta chains from one sample, sequenced in a study of T-cell memory formation after mild COVID-19. Using its own MiXCR run on the 5' RACE reads, TCRdb lists one record per CDR3 protein. The repertoire consists of nearly 350,000 distinct CDR3 sequences, with under 15% occurring once and the leading ten covering 20% to 25%. Sequencing was performed on PBMCs or a T cell subset sorted from them (not recorded which). The source is a man aged 18 to 29 who had mild COVID-19 (a few samples of this study predate the infection). Cell type and time point are not known. Both conserved end residues are part of each CDR3. Fields, in order: CDR3 DNA, CDR3 protein, V gene, clone size, D gene, J gene. The D gene is left open where the match is weak. Clone size is stated in some rows and not others, as once, few, many or a class when expanded.

DNA: TGCAGCGTTGGGACAGCGACGAACACCGGGGAGCTGTTTTTT
CDR3: CSVGTATNTGELFF
V: TRBV29-1
size: few
D: -
J: TRBJ2-2

DNA: TGTGCCAGCAGCGTCTCCTCGACAGGGGGACAGCGAAACACCATATATTTT
CDR3: CASSVSSTGGQRNTIYF
V: TRBV9
size: -
D: TRBD1
J: TRBJ1-3

DNA: TGTGCCAGCAGCGTATACTCCGGGACCAACCAAGAGACCCAGTACTTC
CDR3: CASSVYSGTNQETQYF
V: TRBV9
size: many
D: -
J: TRBJ2-5

DNA: TGTGCCAGCAGCTTAGAGGGGACTAGCGGGCACAATGAGCAGTTCTTC
CDR3: CASSLEGTSGHNEQFF
V: TRBV7-2
size: many
D: TRBD2
J: TRBJ2-1

DNA: TGTGCCAGCACCGCGGGGTTCCATGGCTACACCTTC
CDR3: CASTAGFHGYTF
V: TRBV5-6
size: many
D: -
J: TRBJ1-2

DNA: TGTGCCAGCAGTTCGAATACCAATTTAGGCAATGAGCAGTTCTTC
CDR3: CASSSNTNLGNEQFF
V: TRBV12-3/TRBV12-4
size: few
D: -
J: TRBJ2-1

DNA: TGTGCCAGCTCACCAAGACAGCTAGATACGTATGGCTACACCTTC
CDR3: CASSPRQLDTYGYTF
V: TRBV18
size: -
D: -
J: TRBJ1-2

DNA: TGTGCCAGCAGCTTAGTAGGGGGCAGCTCCTACGAGCAGTACTTC
CDR3: CASSLVGGSSYEQYF
V: TRBV7-2
size: -
D: TRBD1
J: TRBJ2-7

DNA: TGTGCCAGCAGCTCAGTAAGAAACCGCGACAGGGGGGCTGGGTCACCCCTCCACTTT
CDR3: CASSSVRNRDRGAGSPLHF
V: TRBV7-9
size: few
D: TRBD1
J: TRBJ1-6

DNA: TGCGCCAGCAGCTCCGGGACAGGGGTCGAGCAGTACTTC
CDR3: CASSSGTGVEQYF
V: TRBV5-1
size: -
D: TRBD1
J: TRBJ2-7

DNA: TGTGCCAGCAGTCGCAGTCTGGCACCAATCACAGATACGCAGTATTTT
CDR3: CASSRSLAPITDTQYF
V: TRBV12-3/TRBV12-4
size: few
D: -
J: TRBJ2-3

DNA: TGTGCCAGCAGGGATGACAGCGCCCTTTACAATGAGCAGTTCTTC
CDR3: CASRDDSALYNEQFF
V: TRBV11-2
size: few
D: -
J: TRBJ2-1

DNA: TGTGCCAGCAGCGGGGCAGGGGTTATGGGGACTGAAGCTTTCTTT
CDR3: CASSGAGVMGTEAFF
V: TRBV9
size: few
D: -
J: TRBJ1-1

DNA: TGCGCCAGCAGCCTCGACAGGGCAGACTATGGCTACACCTTC
CDR3: CASSLDRADYGYTF
V: TRBV5-1
size: many
D: TRBD1
J: TRBJ1-2

DNA: TGTGCCAGCAATTTTAAGGGGAGCTCCTACGAGCAGTACTTC
CDR3: CASNFKGSSYEQYF
V: TRBV12-3/TRBV12-4
size: many
D: -
J: TRBJ2-7

DNA: TGTGCTAGTCGGGCTAGCGGGGGTCAAGAGACCCAGTACTTC
CDR3: CASRASGGQETQYF
V: TRBV12-5
size: few
D: TRBD2
J: TRBJ2-5

DNA: TGCGCCAGCAGCTTGGCCTCTGGGTTAGAAGAGACCCAGTACTTC
CDR3: CASSLASGLEETQYF
V: TRBV5-1
size: -
D: -
J: TRBJ2-5

DNA: TGTACCAGCAGCTTAGTTCTAGCTGCAGATACGCAGTATTTT
CDR3: CTSSLVLAADTQYF
V: TRBV7-2
size: -
D: -
J: TRBJ2-3

DNA: TGTGCCAGTGGGCTTTTTGGGGACATTCAGTACTTC
CDR3: CASGLFGDIQYF
V: TRBV27
size: -
D: -
J: TRBJ2-4

DNA: TGCGCCAGCAGCGGGGGACTAGCGGGATCAGATACGCAGTATTTT
CDR3: CASSGGLAGSDTQYF
V: TRBV5-1
size: many
D: TRBD2
J: TRBJ2-3

DNA: TGCGCCAGCAGCGCCGGACAAGTCCCCGAGCAGTACTTC
CDR3: CASSAGQVPEQYF
V: TRBV5-1
size: -
D: -
J: TRBJ2-7

DNA: TGTGCCAGCAGCTTAGTCGGGACTAGCGGGGGCGAGACCCAGTACTTC
CDR3: CASSLVGTSGGETQYF
V: TRBV7-2
size: -
D: TRBD2
J: TRBJ2-5

DNA: TGTGCCAGCAGCCCTCTAGCGCCAATCACCGGGGAGCTGTTTTTT
CDR3: CASSPLAPITGELFF
V: TRBV7-2
size: few
D: -
J: TRBJ2-2

DNA: TGTGCCAGTATCCGTAGGTTGGGTGGCAATCAGCCCCAGCATTTT
CDR3: CASIRRLGGNQPQHF
V: TRBV19
size: -
D: -
J: TRBJ1-5

DNA: TGCAGCGTCGGACACAGGGATAATGAAAAACTGTTTTTT
CDR3: CSVGHRDNEKLFF
V: TRBV29-1
size: -
D: -
J: TRBJ1-4

DNA: TGCGCCAGTTCGCGGGGGGACCTTTGGAATGAGCAGTTCTTC
CDR3: CASSRGDLWNEQFF
V: TRBV5-1
size: -
D: TRBD2
J: TRBJ2-1

DNA: TGTGCCACCAGCAGAGAGCAGGGCTCATACGAGCAGTACTTC
CDR3: CATSREQGSYEQYF
V: TRBV15
size: few
D: -
J: TRBJ2-7

DNA: TGCGCCAGCAGCTTGGGACACTCTGGAAACACCATATATTTT
CDR3: CASSLGHSGNTIYF
V: TRBV5-1
size: few
D: -
J: TRBJ1-3

DNA: TGTGCCAGTAGTGTACCGGGGGCAACTAATGAAAAACTGTTTTTT
CDR3: CASSVPGATNEKLFF
V: TRBV19
size: -
D: -
J: TRBJ1-4

DNA: TGTGCCAGCAGCTTCGCCGGGAGGGCCGACACCATATATTTT
CDR3: CASSFAGRADTIYF
V: TRBV11-2
size: -
D: -
J: TRBJ1-3

DNA: TGTGCCAGCAGTTTCAGACAGGGGGACGGTCAGCCCCAGCATTTT
CDR3: CASSFRQGDGQPQHF
V: TRBV12-3/TRBV12-4
size: many
D: TRBD1
J: TRBJ1-5

DNA: TGTGCCAGCAGCTTAGTAAGCCTAGCGACGAATGAGCAGTTCTTC
CDR3: CASSLVSLATNEQFF
V: TRBV7-9
size: few
D: -
J: TRBJ2-1

DNA: TGTGCCAGCGCGATCCCCGGCGCCTACAATGAGCAGTTCTTC
CDR3: CASAIPGAYNEQFF
V: TRBV7-3
size: few
D: -
J: TRBJ2-1

DNA: TGTGCCAGCAGCACGGGGGGGTCCTACAATGAGCAGTTCTTC
CDR3: CASSTGGSYNEQFF
V: TRBV7-9
size: many
D: TRBD2
J: TRBJ2-1

DNA: TGTGCCAGCAGCGTAGCGTCTGGAAACACCATATATTTT
CDR3: CASSVASGNTIYF
V: TRBV9
size: -
D: -
J: TRBJ1-3

DNA: TGTGCCAGCAGTTTCCGGGGAGTTGCTGAGCAGTTCTTC
CDR3: CASSFRGVAEQFF
V: TRBV12-3/TRBV12-4
size: -
D: -
J: TRBJ2-1

DNA: TGTGCCAGCAGGGAGACAGGGGGCGATGGCTACACCTTC
CDR3: CASRETGGDGYTF
V: TRBV6-2/TRBV6-3
size: few
D: TRBD1
J: TRBJ1-2

DNA: TGTGCCAGCAGCGACCTCCAACACGGCAATGAGCAGTTCTTC
CDR3: CASSDLQHGNEQFF
V: TRBV9
size: -
D: -
J: TRBJ2-1

DNA: TGTGCCAGCAGCGTAGAACCTAGCGGGGGTGGTACGCAGTATTTT
CDR3: CASSVEPSGGGTQYF
V: TRBV9
size: few
D: TRBD2
J: TRBJ2-3

DNA: TGCGCCAGCAGCACCCCCGGGACAGGAGATAACACTGAAGCTTTCTTT
CDR3: CASSTPGTGDNTEAFF
V: TRBV5-1
size: -
D: TRBD1
J: TRBJ1-1

DNA: TGTGCCAGCAGGACCTCAACAGGGTTACTAGGGCACACTGAAGCTTTCTTT
CDR3: CASRTSTGLLGHTEAFF
V: TRBV27
size: -
D: -
J: TRBJ1-1

DNA: TGTGCCAGCAGTGAAAGGGCAGATCTCCTTCAGTACTTC
CDR3: CASSERADLLQYF
V: TRBV2
size: few
D: -
J: TRBJ2-4

DNA: TGCGCCAGCAGCCTCGGGGGGGCCGACAATGAGCAGTTCTTC
CDR3: CASSLGGADNEQFF
V: TRBV4-3
size: many
D: TRBD2
J: TRBJ2-1

DNA: TGTGCCAGCAGCTTCAAAAGGAGGGATACGCAGTATTTT
CDR3: CASSFKRRDTQYF
V: TRBV6-5
size: few
D: -
J: TRBJ2-3

DNA: TGTGCCAGCAGCCAAGAGGGATCCGGCGGGGAGCTGTTTTTT
CDR3: CASSQEGSGGELFF
V: TRBV4-2
size: -
D: -
J: TRBJ2-2

DNA: TGTGCCAGCACCCTAACCGGGACAGCTAATGAAAAACTGTTTTTT
CDR3: CASTLTGTANEKLFF
V: TRBV28
size: many
D: TRBD1
J: TRBJ1-4

DNA: TGTGCCAGCAGACACAGGGGGAACACTGAAGCTTTCTTT
CDR3: CASRHRGNTEAFF
V: TRBV6-5
size: few
D: TRBD1
J: TRBJ1-1